The 23 T cell receptor beta chains presented below share a single source sample, sequenced in a study of T cell changes during pregnancy in multiple sclerosis. Clones were read by immunoSEQ multiplex PCR, and TCRdb kept only the in-frame ones, dropping some. This repertoire shows tens of thousands of clones, 85% to 95% found once; its top ten account for approximately 2.2%. Here the sequenced sample was peripheral blood, taken after pregnancy. All receptors derive from a female donor with multiple sclerosis, enrolled in a pregnancy study.

The chain combines TRBV4-1 with TRBJ1-1; the D gene is possibly TRBD1 (6 bases). The germline CDR1 and CDR2 sequences are MGHRA and YSYEKL. CDR3 length: 15 residues. Trimming removed 0 bases from V and 7 bases from J, with 15 bases in between. In DNA form, the CDR3 reads TGCGCCAGCAGCCAAGATTTGTGGGGGCCCCTTGAAGCTTTCTTT. Its protein product is CASSQDLWGPLEAFF.

This chain links TRBV19 with TRBJ1-1; 9 nucleotides agree with TRBD1. With V trimmed by 5 bases and J by 6 bases, 7 bases remained unmatched. CDR1 and CDR2 (germline): LNHDA, SQIVND (reference sequence). CDR3 size: 14 residues. This chain's CDR3 is CASSAGDRAPEAFF. The CDR3 bases are TGTGCCAGTAGTGCGGGGGACAGGGCACCTGAAGCTTTCTTT.

The chain couples TRBV6-6 to TRBJ2-7; 7 bases are shared with TRBD1. The ends lost 2 bases at V and 1 base at J; junction bases unmatched: 5. Germline CDR1 MNHNY, CDR2 SVGAGI (reference sequence). CDR3 length: 15 amino acids. In DNA, the CDR3 is TGTGCCAGCAGTTACCTAACAGGGGTATCCTACGAGCAGTACTTC. Protein sequence: CASSYLTGVSYEQYF.

The chain combines TRBV7-9 with TRBJ1-5; tentatively, D is TRBD1 (5 bases). The CDR3 spans 14 residues. Trimming took off 2 bases at V and 12 bases at J, with 17 bases between the two ends. Germline CDR1 is SEHNR and CDR2 is FQNEAQ (reference sequence). Written as DNA, the CDR3 is TGTGCCAGCAGCTTATCTGGACAACCATTAAACCAGCATTTT. As protein: CASSLSGQPLNQHF.

The CDR3 loop is CASSLGVAGGQETQYF. In nucleotides, the CDR3 is TGCGCCAGCTCCTTGGGGGTGGCCGGGGGGCAAGAGACCCAGTACTTC. The chain couples TRBV5-1 to TRBJ2-5, with 7 bases matching TRBD2. The J segment lost 2 bases and the V segment lost 7 bases, leaving 14 bases of the junction unmatched. The CDR3 has 16 residues. CDR1 and CDR2 from the germline V gene are SGHRS and YFSETQ.

A few counts support this clone. This rearrangement joins TRBV10-3 to TRBJ2-5; D possibly corresponds to TRBD1 (6 bases). Deletions cut 11 bases from V and 0 bases from J, with 13 bases between. The CDR3 is 13 amino acids. Germline-derived CDR1 and CDR2 are ENHRY and SYGVKD. CDR3 region: CAAKQGNQETQYF. DNA for the CDR3: TGTGCCGCAAAACAGGGAAACCAAGAGACCCAGTACTTC.

The gene calls are TRBV19 and TRBJ2-5; 7 positions match TRBD1. The CDR3 extends over 14 amino acids. Unmatched junction bases numbered 6, after V lost 7 bases and J lost 1 base. The germline V gene encodes CDR1 LNHDA and CDR2 SQIVND (reference sequence). CDR3 sequence: CASKQGVPQETQYF. CDR3 in DNA: TGTGCCAGTAAGCAGGGGGTCCCCCAAGAGACCCAGTACTTC.

The chain uses TRBV7-2 and TRBJ2-1; a weak D match, TRBD2 (6 bases). The CDR3 spans 11 residues. The V end was cut by 5 bases, the J end by 13 bases, with 12 bases between. Germline-derived CDR1 and CDR2 are SGHTA and FQGNSA. As DNA, the CDR3 is TGTGCCAGCAGCGATCAGGGACTCCAGTTCTTC. It codes for CASSDQGLQFF. The full variable domain, with the rest looked up from reference TRBV7-2 and TRBJ2-1, is GAGVSQSPSNKVTEKGKDVELRCDPISGHTALYWYRQSLGQGLEFLIYFQGNSAPDKSGLPSDRFSAERTGGSVSTLTIQRTQQEDSAVYLCASSDQGLQFFGPGTRLTVL.

This clone was seen a single time. The V call is TRBV2, the J call TRBJ2-5; TRBD2 aligns across 10 bases. CDR1 and CDR2 from the germline V gene are SNHLY and FYNNEI. J lost 5 bases, V lost 4 bases, and 13 bases had no gene match. The CDR3 totals 17 residues. CDR3 DNA: TGTGCCAGCAGTGTCATAGCGGGAGGAGGGTCTTTTGAGACCCAGTACTTC. Amino acid sequence: CASSVIAGGGSFETQYF.

The rearrangement uses TRBV30 and TRBJ2-2; D ambiguous. V shed 0 bases and J shed 1 base, with 6 bases lying between them. In germline, CDR1 is GTSNPN, CDR2 SVGIG (reference sequence). The CDR3 is 14 residues long. The CDR3 coding sequence is TGTGCCTGGAGTGTACTTGGGAACACCGGGGAGCTGTTTTTT. Translation gives CAWSVLGNTGELFF.

The chain carries TRBV7-9 and TRBJ2-1, with 9 bases lining up with TRBD2. V lost 2 bases, J lost 10 bases, and 6 bases stayed unmatched. Germline CDR1 SEHNR, CDR2 FQNEAQ (reference sequence). This CDR3 comprises 14 residues. The CDR3 protein is CASSLRTSAHEQFF. The CDR3 DNA is TGTGCCAGCAGCTTAAGGACTAGCGCCCACGAGCAGTTCTTC.

The rearrangement joins TRBV19 to TRBJ2-7; D may be TRBD2 (5 bases). Deletions cut 6 bases from V and 2 bases from J, with 17 bases between. This CDR3 comprises 15 residues. The germline CDR1 and CDR2 sequences are LNHDA and SQIVND (reference sequence). This CDR3 is CASRDRTRAAYEQYF. The CDR3 region has the DNA TGTGCCAGTAGGGACCGGACTCGGGCGGCCTACGAGCAGTACTTC.

The table lists this clone with a count of one. V is TRBV10-3 and J is TRBJ2-3, with 9 bases aligning to TRBD1. In germline, CDR1 is ENHRY, CDR2 SYGVKD. The length of the CDR3 is 16 residues. The junction had 11 bases not matched to a gene; V was cut back by 6 bases and J by 4 bases. CDR3 protein: CAIREPGQGVPDTQYF. CDR3 nucleotides: TGTGCCATCAGGGAACCGGGACAGGGTGTCCCAGATACGCAGTATTTT.

The chain recombines TRBV6-1 with TRBJ1-5; D remains unclear. The CDR3 is made up of 13 amino acids. Trimming took off 5 bases at V and 5 bases at J, with 10 bases between the two ends. Per the germline V gene, CDR1 is MNHNS and CDR2 is SASEGT. CDR3 loop: CASSQKRDQPQHF. The CDR3 DNA is TGTGCCAGCAGTCAAAAGCGGGATCAGCCCCAGCATTTT.

The chain joins TRBV2 to TRBJ2-1; TRBD2 matches 12 bases. The CDR3 covers 16 residues. Germline CDR1 reads SNHLY; CDR2 reads FYNNEI. J was trimmed by 7 bases and V by 6 bases; bases with no gene match: 10. CDR3 amino acids: CASRRLAGDHGNEQFF. In DNA, the CDR3 is TGTGCCAGCAGGAGACTAGCGGGAGACCACGGGAATGAGCAGTTCTTC.

The chain joins TRBV11-2 to TRBJ2-7; perhaps TRBD1 as D (6 bases). CDR1 SGHAT and CDR2 FQNNGV come from the germline V gene. The germline V and J ends were trimmed by 5 bases and 3 bases, with 14 bases remaining between them. The CDR3 consists of 14 residues. CDR3 loop: CASSIGQFGYEQYF. The CDR3 DNA reads as TGTGCCAGCAGCATAGGACAGTTCGGCTACGAGCAGTACTTC.

J is TRBJ2-2 and V is TRBV5-1; 7 nucleotides line up with TRBD1. Per the germline V gene, CDR1 is SGHRS and CDR2 is YFSETQ. The CDR3 loop spans 15 amino acids. V lost 1 base to trimming and J lost 5 bases; unmatched junction nucleotides: 5. The CDR3 loop is CASSLQGQKTGELFF. In DNA, the CDR3 is TGCGCCAGCAGCTTGCAGGGACAGAAGACCGGGGAGCTGTTTTTT.

CDR3 DNA: TGTGCCAGCAGTTCTCCAATGGGGCAGAACACCGGGGAGCTGTTTTTT. Amino acids: CASSSPMGQNTGELFF. This chain uses TRBV27 with TRBJ2-2; D perhaps matches TRBD1 (5 bases). Trimming cost V 4 bases and J 1 base, with 13 bases left between them. This CDR3 contains 16 residues. The germline gives CDR1 MNHEY, CDR2 SMNVEV (reference sequence).

This chain uses TRBV27 with TRBJ1-6; no clear D gene. CDR1 is MNHEY, CDR2 SMNVEV, per germline (reference sequence). V dropped 1 base and J dropped 9 bases, with 7 bases sitting between them. There are 13 residues in the CDR3. The CDR3 spells CASSLWRSSPLHF. Here the CDR3 DNA reads TGTGCCAGCAGTTTATGGCGGTCTTCACCCCTCCACTTT.

This chain links TRBV9 with TRBJ1-2, with D unresolved. The V gene's germline CDR1 is SGDLS and CDR2 YYNGEE. The CDR3 is 13 residues long. V gave up 2 bases and J gave up 0 bases, with 5 bases separating them. The CDR3 DNA is TGTGCCAGCAGCGTCGGGACTAACTATGGCTACACCTTC. Amino acids: CASSVGTNYGYTF.

In the case of this clone: At the DNA level, this CDR3 is encoded by other sequences in the same sample as well. The chain carries TRBV9 and TRBJ2-5; TRBD2 aligns across 7 bases. CDR1 SGDLS and CDR2 YYNGEE come from the germline V gene. V lost 0 bases to trimming and J lost 5 bases; unmatched junction nucleotides: 4. The CDR3 runs 14 residues. CDR3 in DNA: TGTGCCAGCAGCGTAGGGGGGGGTCGGGAGACCCAGTACTTC. It codes for CASSVGGGRETQYF.

This clone was counted only a few times. The chain has TRBV7-2 and TRBJ2-2, with 8 bases matching TRBD2. Germline CDR1 SGHTA, CDR2 FQGNSA. Trimming cost V 3 bases and J 6 bases; bases outside gene matches: 6. The CDR3 is 15 amino acids. This CDR3 is CASSFVKAGAGELFF. CDR3 bases: TGTGCCAGCAGCTTCGTCAAAGCGGGAGCCGGGGAGCTGTTTTTT. Variable domain in full (rest from reference TRBV7-2 and TRBJ2-2): GAGVSQSPSNKVTEKGKDVELRCDPISGHTALYWYRQSLGQGLEFLIYFQGNSAPDKSGLPSDRFSAERTGGSVSTLTIQRTQQEDSAVYLCASSFVKAGAGELFFGEGSRLTVL.

This clone was found once. The chain couples TRBV6-6 to TRBJ2-7; the D is unclear. V was pared by 2 bases and J by 3 bases, with 11 bases between. The CDR3 contains 14 residues. Germline V lookup: CDR1 MNHNY, CDR2 SVGAGI (reference sequence). The CDR3 here is CASSYKLTVYEQYF. The CDR3 DNA follows: TGTGCCAGCAGTTACAAACTAACCGTCTACGAGCAGTACTTC.